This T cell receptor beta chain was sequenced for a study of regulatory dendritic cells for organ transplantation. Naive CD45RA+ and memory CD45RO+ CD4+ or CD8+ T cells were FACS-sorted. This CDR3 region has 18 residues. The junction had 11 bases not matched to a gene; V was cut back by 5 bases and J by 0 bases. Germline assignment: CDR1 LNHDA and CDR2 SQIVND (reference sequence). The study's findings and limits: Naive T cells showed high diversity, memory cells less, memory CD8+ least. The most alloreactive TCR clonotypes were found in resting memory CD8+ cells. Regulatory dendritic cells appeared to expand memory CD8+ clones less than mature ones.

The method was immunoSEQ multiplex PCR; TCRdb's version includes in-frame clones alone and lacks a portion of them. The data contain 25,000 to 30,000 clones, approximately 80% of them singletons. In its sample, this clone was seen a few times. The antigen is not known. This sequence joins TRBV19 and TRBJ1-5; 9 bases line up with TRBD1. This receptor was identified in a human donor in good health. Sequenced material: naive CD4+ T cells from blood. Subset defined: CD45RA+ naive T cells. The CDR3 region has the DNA TGTGCCAGTAGTTCCGGGACAGGGAGAATCGTTAGCAATCAGCCCCAGCATTTT. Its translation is CASSSGTGRIVSNQPQHF.